This T cell receptor (beta chain) was captured by sequencing in a study of identical twins. Study-wide results and caveats: There is a chance that invariant MAIT and iNKT cells partially muddied zero-insertion analyses. The same donors were not followed; conclusions instead depended on cross-sectional statistical analysis.

TCRdb processed the 5' RACE reads anew with MiXCR; each CDR3 protein has one entry. The sample consists of 1.5 million or so distinct CDR3 sequences, 32% of them appearing once. This clonotype was observed a handful of times. The antigen is undetermined. With 6 bases removed from V and 3 bases from J, the gap between germline ends came to 17 bases. Looked up from germline, CDR1 is SGHTA and CDR2 is FQGNSA. This CDR3 region has 15 residues. J is TRBJ1-1 and V is TRBV7-2; perhaps TRBD1 as D (6 bases). The TCR was taken from a newborn girl in good health. Source material: cord blood. CDR3 residues: CASRNTHRVHTEAFF. The CDR3 region has the DNA TGTGCCAGCAGGAACACACACAGGGTCCACACTGAAGCTTTCTTT.